This T cell receptor (beta chain) was found in a study of CD8 T cells in ankylosing spondylitis. Study-wide results and caveats: From matched ankylosing spondylitis synovial fluid, disease-linked clones were reportedly recovered at significantly enriched levels. Seemingly distinctive of ankylosing spondylitis blood was a TCR beta motif formed by eight highly homologous variants. Past research had described some motif variants in reactive arthritis synovial fluid and blood.

Using its own MiXCR run on the 5' RACE reads, TCRdb lists one record per CDR3 protein. The sample yields about 360,000 distinct CDR3 sequences, 20% seen once. This clonotype was observed a handful of times. Its target is not known. Germline V gives CDR1 SGHRS, CDR2 YFSETQ. Trimming took 3 bases from V and 5 from J, leaving 4 bases between them. The CDR3 extends over 11 amino acids. The sample consisted of blood, either unsorted or a sorted T cell fraction (not recorded which). This chain joins TRBV5-1 and TRBJ2-3; the D is unclear. The receptor's source is a male donor with ankylosing spondylitis or in good health (not recorded which). The CDR3 bases are TGCGCCAGCAGCTCGTTAGATACGCAGTATTTT. Protein product: CASSSLDTQYF.